Following are 9 T cell receptor beta chains from one sample sequenced in a study of blood T cell repertoires in COVID-19. Repertoires were generated with immunoSEQ multiplex PCR, while TCRdb's copy carries only in-frame clones and drops some. The sample contains about 220,000 clones, 83% of which appear only once. The sequenced sample consisted of PBMCs or T cells enriched from blood (not recorded which). The receptors here all came from a woman between 45 and 60 years old who had been exposed to COVID-19.

This clone was seen only a few times. The chain recombines TRBV5-4 with TRBJ2-3; D is perhaps TRBD1 (5 bases). The V and J ends lost 0 bases and 1 base respectively, with 12 bases between them. This CDR3 spans 16 amino acids. CDR1 is SGHNT, CDR2 YYREEE, per germline (reference sequence). CDR3: CASSLAPGFGTDTQYF. The CDR3 DNA reads TGTGCCAGCAGCTTGGCCCCAGGGTTCGGCACAGATACGCAGTATTTT.

This chain uses TRBV19 with TRBJ1-5; 7 nucleotides match TRBD1. Germline V gene sequence: CDR1 LNHDA, CDR2 SQIVND (reference sequence). This CDR3 comprises 16 residues. Germline trimming cut 4 bases from V and 3 bases from J; bases unmatched to any gene: 9. Written as DNA, the CDR3 is TGTGCCAGTAGTAGTAGACAGGGAGAGAACAATCAGCCCCAGCATTTT. This gives the protein CASSSRQGENNQPQHF.

V is TRBV23-1 and J is TRBJ2-7, with D possibly TRBD2 on 5 matching bases. TRBV23-1 is classed as an ORF, of uncertain function. The CDR3 extends over 14 amino acids. The V gene lost 4 bases and the J gene lost 2 bases, with 12 bases spanning the gap. CDR3 residues: CASSRLGKTYEQYF. In DNA, the CDR3 is TGCGCCAGCAGTCGGCTCGGGAAAACCTACGAGCAGTACTTC.

This chain links TRBV5-1 with TRBJ2-3; the D gene is possibly TRBD1 (5 bases). Looked up from germline, CDR1 is SGHRS and CDR2 is YFSETQ. The germline V and J ends were trimmed by 0 bases and 3 bases, with 11 bases remaining between them. The CDR3 is 15 amino acids. This CDR3 is CASSLAGMRTDTQYF. CDR3 nucleotides: TGCGCCAGCAGCTTGGCAGGGATGCGGACAGATACGCAGTATTTT.

The DNA for the CDR3 is TGTGCCAGCAGAAACCCTCCGTGCCGCCCAGGTCCTGAAGCTTTCTTT. Translation gives CASRNPPCRPGPEAFF. The genes are TRBV21-1 and TRBJ1-1; TRBD1 is taken as the D call from the table, unchecked against the DNA. TRBV21-1 is termed a pseudogene. The CDR3 contains 16 residues.

The rearrangement joins TRBV7-8 to TRBJ1-5, with D perhaps matching TRBD1 (6 bases). CDR3 size: 14 residues. Trimming cost V 4 bases and J 1 base, with 8 bases left between them. Germline CDR1 reads SGHVS; CDR2 reads FQNEAQ. CDR3 nucleotides: TGTGCCAGCAGCTCGCAGGGGAGCAATCAGCCCCAGCATTTT. Protein product: CASSSQGSNQPQHF.

The chain recombines TRBV7-3 with TRBJ2-3, with 7 bases fitting TRBD1. The CDR3 loop spans 13 amino acids. CDR1 SGHTA and CDR2 FQGTGA come from the germline V gene. Trimming removed 1 base from V and 6 bases from J; junction bases left unmatched: 1. CDR3 region: CASSLNRGDTQYF. CDR3 coding DNA: TGTGCCAGCAGCTTAAACAGGGGTGATACGCAGTATTTT.

There are a few counts of this clone. The rearrangement links TRBV9 to TRBJ1-6; maybe TRBD1 (6 bases). This CDR3 comprises 15 residues. The V gene lost 3 bases and the J gene lost 7 bases, with 14 bases spanning the gap. The germline V gene encodes CDR1 SGDLS and CDR2 YYNGEE. The CDR3 here is CASSATGGLNSPLHF. DNA of the CDR3: TGTGCCAGCAGCGCAACGGGGGGGCTGAATTCACCCCTCCACTTT.

This chain joins TRBV28 and TRBJ2-1; D is uncertain. The CDR3 consists of 12 residues. V shed 6 bases and J shed 4 bases, with 7 bases lying between them. Germline V CDR1 and CDR2: MDHEN, SYDVKM. The CDR3 DNA reads TGTGCCAGCAGCAACAGTTACAATGAGCAGTTCTTC. This codes for CASSNSYNEQFF.